These 18 T cell receptor beta chains originate from one sample sequenced in a study of CD8+ T cells in alopecia areata. The sequencing template was cDNA reverse transcribed from extracted RNA. The data were produced by immunoSEQ multiplex PCR, yet TCRdb's version contains in-frame clones alone and is incomplete. The sample records 130,000 to 150,000 clones, around 49% being singletons. Sequencing used CD4+ T cells sorted from blood, obtained at week 0. The receptor set was obtained from a human donor with alopecia areata.

The chain couples TRBV27 to TRBJ1-1; D is possibly TRBD1 (6 bases). Germline V lookup: CDR1 MNHEY, CDR2 SMNVEV (reference sequence). Trimming stripped 2 bases from V and 5 bases from J, with 12 bases between. The CDR3 extends over 14 amino acids. The CDR3 nucleotides are TGTGCCAGCAGTTTAGGGAGGGGGGCGACTGAAGCTTTCTTT. This codes for CASSLGRGATEAFF.

The rearrangement links TRBV28 to TRBJ2-1; no reliable D call. V lost 6 bases and J lost 8, with 20 bases in between. Germline CDR1 and CDR2: MDHEN and SYDVKM. The CDR3 is made up of 15 amino acids. CDR3 region: CASRYGPPRSDEQFF. CDR3 DNA sequence: TGTGCCAGCAGGTACGGGCCTCCCCGCTCCGATGAGCAGTTCTTC. Full variable domain (remainder filled in from reference TRBV28 and TRBJ2-1): DVKVTQSSRYLVKRTGEKVFLECVQDMDHENMFWYRQDPGLGLRLIYFSYDVKMKEKGDIPEGYSVSREKKERFSLILESASTNQTSMYLCASRYGPPRSDEQFFGPGTRLTVL.

The chain uses TRBV5-6 and TRBJ2-2; possible D gene TRBD2, 5 bases. Looked up from germline, CDR1 is SGHDT and CDR2 is YYEEEE. The CDR3 consists of 14 residues. Trimming shortened V by 0 bases and J by 7 bases, and 10 bases separated the two germline ends. The CDR3 nucleotides are TGTGCCAGCAGCTTGGTTGTAGGAGGCGGGGAGCTGTTTTTT. This codes for CASSLVVGGGELFF. The full variable domain, completed using reference TRBV5-6 and TRBJ2-2, is DAGVTQSPTHLIKTRGQQVTLRCSPKSGHDTVSWYQQALGQGPQFIFQYYEEEERQRGNFPDRFSGHQFPNYSSELNVNALLLGDSALYLCASSLVVGGGELFFGEGSRLTVL.

This clone appeared a few times. The genes are TRBV5-1 and TRBJ2-3; 8 bases agree with TRBD1. Unmatched junction bases numbered 3, after V lost 6 bases and J lost 3 bases. The CDR3 contains 13 residues. Germline V lookup: CDR1 SGHRS, CDR2 YFSETQ. DNA of the CDR3: TGCGCCAGCAATCGACAGGGGACAGATACGCAGTATTTT. Its translation is CASNRQGTDTQYF.

The chain links TRBV29-1 to TRBJ2-5; 7 bases agree with TRBD2. The CDR3 extends over 11 amino acids. Germline V gene lookup returns CDR1 SQVTM and CDR2 ANQGSEA. After removal of 4 bases from V and 4 bases from J, the junction contained 0 bases not matched to a gene. CDR3 bases: TGCAGCGTTGCGGGGGGAGAGACCCAGTACTTC. Translating gives CSVAGGETQYF.

The chain is built from TRBV4-2 and TRBJ1-2; 7 nucleotides line up with TRBD1. This CDR3 has 14 residues. With V trimmed by 4 bases and J by 0 bases, 2 bases remained unmatched. Per the germline V gene, CDR1 is LGHNA and CDR2 is YNFKEQ. This CDR3 is CASSRDRTNYGYTF. DNA of the CDR3: TGTGCCAGCAGCCGGGACAGAACTAACTATGGCTACACCTTC.

The rearrangement joins TRBV7-9 to TRBJ2-3; TRBD2 aligns across 7 bases. With V trimmed by 5 bases and J by 5 bases, 16 bases remained unmatched. From germline, CDR1 is SEHNR and CDR2 FQNEAQ (reference sequence). The CDR3 sequence is 17 residues long. Here the CDR3 reads CASSPRGDYLIGDTQYF. The DNA of the CDR3 is TGTGCCAGCAGCCCCCGGGGGGACTACCTTATAGGAGATACGCAGTATTTT.

This clone was detected only a few times. V and J are TRBV19 and TRBJ1-5; D remains unclear. V shed 11 bases and J shed 7 bases, with 18 bases lying between them. CDR1 is LNHDA, CDR2 SQIVND, per germline (reference sequence). The length of the CDR3 is 13 residues. CDR3 sequence reads: CAGGSNGNQPQHF. CDR3 nucleotide sequence: TGTGCCGGCGGGAGTAATGGGAACCAGCCCCAGCATTTT. The whole variable domain, filled in from reference TRBV19 and TRBJ1-5, reads DGGITQSPKYLFRKEGQNVTLSCEQNLNHDAMYWYRQDPGQGLRLIYYSQIVNDFQKGDIAEGYSVSREKKESFPLTVTSAQKNPTAFYLCAGGSNGNQPQHFGDGTRLSIL.

This clone was detected once. The chain uses TRBV25-1 and TRBJ1-1; tentative D call: TRBD1 (5 bases). In germline, CDR1 is MGHDK, CDR2 SYGVNS. Trimming removed 7 bases from V and 3 bases from J, with 18 bases in between. This CDR3 spans 15 amino acids. This CDR3 is CASTTSGRGYTEAFF. CDR3 sequence (DNA): TGTGCCAGCACGACATCGGGACGGGGGTACACTGAAGCTTTCTTT.

In this sample, this clone turned up a few times. This chain connects TRBV6-6 to TRBJ2-5; 10 bases are shared with TRBD1. Germline values: CDR1 MNHNY, CDR2 SVGAGI (reference sequence). V trimming: 10 bases; J trimming: 5 bases; junction bases outside the gene matches: 13. This CDR3 comprises 15 residues. In nucleotides, the CDR3 is TGTGCCACGAACACCGGGACAGGGGTTAAGGAGACCCAGTACTTC. It encodes CATNTGTGVKETQYF.

The chain employs TRBV5-1 and TRBJ2-7, with 10 bases fitting TRBD2. The CDR3 runs to 15 residues. Germline CDR1 SGHRS, CDR2 YFSETQ. After removal of 5 bases from V and 0 bases from J, the junction contained 5 bases not matched to a gene. The CDR3 sequence: CASRSGTSDSYEQYF. In nucleotides, the CDR3 is TGCGCCAGCAGGTCCGGGACTAGCGACTCCTACGAGCAGTACTTC.

The chain links TRBV2 to TRBJ2-5, with D tentatively TRBD2 (6 bases). The CDR3 is made up of 13 amino acids. V lost 6 bases and J lost 4, with 12 bases in between. Germline V gives CDR1 SNHLY, CDR2 FYNNEI. CDR3 amino acids: CASRREIGETQYF. CDR3 coding DNA: TGTGCCAGCAGACGGGAGATAGGAGAGACCCAGTACTTC.

The CDR3: CAWWRSTDTQYF. The CDR3 bases are TGTGCCTGGTGGCGCAGCACAGATACGCAGTATTTT. The chain is built from TRBV30 and TRBJ2-3, with unresolved D. The CDR3 runs 12 residues. From germline, CDR1 is GTSNPN and CDR2 SVGIG (reference sequence). The V end lost 5 bases, the J end lost 0 bases, and 6 bases lay between the germline ends.

The V call is TRBV18, the J call TRBJ2-1; possible D gene TRBD2, 6 bases. V was cut by 3 bases and J by 15 bases, with 18 bases left in between. Germline CDR1 KGHSH, CDR2 LQKENI. The CDR3 loop spans 13 amino acids. CDR3: CASSPYRDSLGFF. The CDR3 nucleotides read TGTGCCAGCTCACCTTACCGGGACTCTCTTGGGTTCTTC.

V gene TRBV7-9 combines with J gene TRBJ2-7, with 10 positions matching TRBD2. The ends lost 5 bases at V and 2 bases at J; junction bases unmatched: 3. CDR3 length: 14 amino acids. CDR1 is SEHNR and CDR2 is FQNEAQ in the germline V gene (reference sequence). CDR3 in DNA: TGTGCCAGCAGCCCTAGCGGGAGCCCCTACGAGCAGTACTTC. This encodes CASSPSGSPYEQYF. Looking up the rest from reference TRBV7-9 and TRBJ2-7 gives the full variable domain: DTGVSQNPRHKITKRGQNVTFRCDPISEHNRLYWYRQTLGQGPEFLTYFQNEAQLEKSRLLSDRFSAERPKGSFSTLEIQRTEQGDSAMYLCASSPSGSPYEQYFGPGTRLTVT.

This rearrangement joins TRBV30 to TRBJ2-7; D is uncertain. The CDR3 totals 11 residues. Between the trimmed V and J ends, which lost 3 bases and 7 bases, there was a span of 10 bases. Germline V gives CDR1 GTSNPN, CDR2 SVGIG (reference sequence). The CDR3 loop is CAWSSQEEQYF. The CDR3 nucleotides read TGTGCCTGGAGCTCTCAGGAGGAGCAGTACTTC. Filled out from reference TRBV30 and TRBJ2-7, the complete variable domain reads SQTIHQWPATLVQPVGSPLSLECTVEGTSNPNLYWYRQAAGRGLQLLFYSVGIGQISSEVPQNLSASRPQDRQFILSSKKLLLSDSGFYLCAWSSQEEQYFGPGTRLTVT.

This clone was detected once. The chain couples TRBV29-1 to TRBJ1-1, with D perhaps matching TRBD1 (5 bases). CDR3 size: 11 residues. The V end was cut by 7 bases, the J end by 10 bases, with 16 bases between. Germline lookup yields CDR1 SQVTM and CDR2 ANQGSEA. The CDR3 DNA sequence: TGCAGCGCGACCTCAGGGTGGGGAGCTTTCTTT. It yields the protein CSATSGWGAFF.

The V gene is TRBV29-1, the J gene TRBJ2-3; 13 bases are a match to TRBD2. CDR1 is SQVTM and CDR2 is ANQGSEA in the germline V gene. J lost 4 bases, V lost 6 bases, and 16 bases had no gene match. There are 18 residues in the CDR3. CDR3 sequence (DNA): TGCAGCGTGAACTACCTGACCGGGACTAGCGGGATCTCAGATACGCAGTATTTT. This gives the protein CSVNYLTGTSGISDTQYF.